In this sample, the clone carrying this T cell receptor beta chain turned up a few times. Its antigen is currently unknown. PBMCs, the starting material, were the source of sorted CD4+ and CD8+ T cells. The sample originates from a study of CD8+ T cells in alopecia areata. The J segment lost 0 bases and the V segment lost 2 bases, leaving 5 bases of the junction unmatched. Germline CDR1 and CDR2: MDHEN and SYDVKM. The CDR3 length is 16 residues. Investigators isolated RNA and reverse transcribed it into cDNA to act as the sequencing template. Using immunoSEQ multiplex PCR, the repertoire was profiled, and TCRdb retains in-frame clones only, with some absent. Of about 200,000 clones listed, just over 55% are singletons. Study-wide results and limits: Lesional scalp, notably in alopecia totalis/universalis, had clonality above that of normal scalp.

The V call is TRBV28, the J call TRBJ2-3; 7 bases map to TRBD2. The material sequenced was CD8+ T cells sorted from blood. The origin of this receptor is a human donor in good health. CDR3 sequence (DNA): TGTGCCAGCAGTTTAGGGCTAGCGGACAGCACAGATACGCAGTATTTT. Amino acid sequence: CASSLGLADSTDTQYF.